The 8 T cell receptor beta chains given below trace back to one sample, sequenced in a study of T cells after yellow fever vaccination. From the 5' RACE reads, TCRdb called clonotypes with MiXCR, one entry per CDR3 protein. This sample yields under 150,000 distinct CDR3 sequences, of which 7.7% are seen a single time; approximately 0.67% belongs to the top ten. The sequenced sample was CD4+ T cells sorted from PBMCs, obtained 5 days after the yellow fever booster vaccination. These receptors all stem from a man between 25 and 39 years old who received the YFV17D yellow fever vaccine.

This clonotype occurred many times. The V call is TRBV20-1, the J call TRBJ2-3; TRBD2 matches 7 bases. From germline, CDR1 is DFQATT and CDR2 SNEGSKA (reference sequence). J was trimmed by 2 bases and V by 0 bases; bases with no gene match: 8. This CDR3 region has 16 residues. CDR3 coding DNA: TGCAGTGCTAGAGATAGCCTAGCGGCTAACACAGATACGCAGTATTTT. Residues: CSARDSLAANTDTQYF.

The table lists this clonotype with many counts. The V call is TRBV7-9, the J call TRBJ2-2; 8 bases match TRBD2. J was trimmed by 6 bases and V by 4 bases; bases with no gene match: 7. The CDR3 runs 15 residues. Germline V gives CDR1 SEHNR, CDR2 FQNEAQ (reference sequence). For the CDR3, the DNA is TGTGCCAGCAGCTACGGGACTAGTGGCTCCGGGGAGCTGTTTTTT. Protein product: CASSYGTSGSGELFF.

This clonotype was seen many times. The chain recombines TRBV29-1 with TRBJ2-7; possible D gene TRBD1, 6 bases. This CDR3 is built from 14 residues. Germline loops: CDR1 SQVTM, CDR2 ANQGSEA. Trimming took off 2 bases at V and 0 bases at J, with 11 bases between the two ends. CDR3 residues: CSVEKGTSSYEQYF. In DNA, the CDR3 is TGCAGCGTTGAAAAAGGGACATCCTCCTACGAGCAGTACTTC.

This chain joins TRBV9 and TRBJ2-3; a weak D match, TRBD2 (5 bases). The germline V and J ends were trimmed by 0 bases and 3 bases, with 11 bases remaining between them. The CDR3 consists of 15 residues. Germline V lookup: CDR1 SGDLS, CDR2 YYNGEE. DNA of the CDR3: TGTGCCAGCAGCGTAGTAGCGAACCCTACAGATACGCAGTATTTT. The encoded protein is CASSVVANPTDTQYF.

With regard to this clonotype: It may be a read error: a sequence one base away is much more abundant. The CDR3 DNA reads TGTGCCAGCGGCTTTAAGAGTGATAACACTGAAGCTTTCTTT. It yields the protein CASGFKSDNTEAFF. The chain employs TRBV7-9 and TRBJ1-1, with D uncertain. Germline CDR1 and CDR2: SEHNR and FQNEAQ (reference sequence). This CDR3 is built from 14 residues.

This clonotype was seen ten or more times. The J gene is TRBJ2-1, the V gene TRBV4-2, with 9 nucleotides matching TRBD2. With 0 bases clipped from V and 3 bases from J, the junction kept 12 bases outside the gene matches. Germline assignment: CDR1 LGHNA and CDR2 YNFKEQ. CDR3 length equals 19 residues. The CDR3 nucleotides are TGTGCCAGCAGCCAAGAAACGTCCCTTAGCGGGAGTATCTACAATGAGCAGTTCTTC. The encoded protein is CASSQETSLSGSIYNEQFF.

The sample holds many counts of this clonotype. The V and J genes are TRBV7-2 and TRBJ1-4; a possible D gene is TRBD1 (6 bases). The V end was cut by 5 bases, the J end by 7 bases, with 14 bases between. Germline lookup yields CDR1 SGHTA and CDR2 FQGNSA. The CDR3 consists of 14 residues. The CDR3, as DNA: TGTGCCAGCAGCCGACAGAGGGGGGGTGAAAAACTGTTTTTT. Residues: CASSRQRGGEKLFF.

This clonotype was counted ten times or more. This chain connects TRBV29-1 to TRBJ1-1; 7 positions match TRBD1. V gave up 6 bases and J gave up 0 bases; unmatched junction bases: 4. Germline V lookup: CDR1 SQVTM, CDR2 ANQGSEA. This CDR3 is 13 amino acids long. CDR3 bases: TGCAGCGTGGTGGGACAGCTGAACACTGAAGCTTTCTTT. It yields the protein CSVVGQLNTEAFF.